This TCR beta chain was observed in a study of regulatory T cells in long-lasting Graves disease. This CDR3 spans 16 amino acids. The V gene lost 6 bases and the J gene lost 0 bases, with 12 bases spanning the gap. CDR1 LNHNV and CDR2 YYDKDF come from the germline V gene (reference sequence). Arm-PCR of CDR3 regions with iRepertoire HTBI primers generated TCR beta libraries. TCRdb fed the multiplex PCR reads into MiXCR, producing one record per CDR3 protein. The table has hundreds of thousands of distinct CDR3 sequences, about 18% seen once; the top ten hold less than 30%. Time point: persistent/refractory GD, antithyroid drugs over 5 years with positive TRAb. PBMCs were the source of the RNA used for TCR sequencing. A peripheral blood sample, roughly 8.5 milliliters in volume, was drawn into EDTA tubes.

Sequenced material: peripheral blood mononuclear cells (PBMCs), taken when the disease was refractory, from a patient treated with antithyroid drugs. This sequence joins TRBV15 and TRBJ1-6, with a possible D match to TRBD1 (6 bases). This sequence originates from a female donor with Graves disease. The CDR3 is CATRGAGSSYNSPLHF. The CDR3 DNA sequence: TGTGCCACCAGGGGGGCAGGAAGCTCCTATAATTCACCCCTCCACTTT.